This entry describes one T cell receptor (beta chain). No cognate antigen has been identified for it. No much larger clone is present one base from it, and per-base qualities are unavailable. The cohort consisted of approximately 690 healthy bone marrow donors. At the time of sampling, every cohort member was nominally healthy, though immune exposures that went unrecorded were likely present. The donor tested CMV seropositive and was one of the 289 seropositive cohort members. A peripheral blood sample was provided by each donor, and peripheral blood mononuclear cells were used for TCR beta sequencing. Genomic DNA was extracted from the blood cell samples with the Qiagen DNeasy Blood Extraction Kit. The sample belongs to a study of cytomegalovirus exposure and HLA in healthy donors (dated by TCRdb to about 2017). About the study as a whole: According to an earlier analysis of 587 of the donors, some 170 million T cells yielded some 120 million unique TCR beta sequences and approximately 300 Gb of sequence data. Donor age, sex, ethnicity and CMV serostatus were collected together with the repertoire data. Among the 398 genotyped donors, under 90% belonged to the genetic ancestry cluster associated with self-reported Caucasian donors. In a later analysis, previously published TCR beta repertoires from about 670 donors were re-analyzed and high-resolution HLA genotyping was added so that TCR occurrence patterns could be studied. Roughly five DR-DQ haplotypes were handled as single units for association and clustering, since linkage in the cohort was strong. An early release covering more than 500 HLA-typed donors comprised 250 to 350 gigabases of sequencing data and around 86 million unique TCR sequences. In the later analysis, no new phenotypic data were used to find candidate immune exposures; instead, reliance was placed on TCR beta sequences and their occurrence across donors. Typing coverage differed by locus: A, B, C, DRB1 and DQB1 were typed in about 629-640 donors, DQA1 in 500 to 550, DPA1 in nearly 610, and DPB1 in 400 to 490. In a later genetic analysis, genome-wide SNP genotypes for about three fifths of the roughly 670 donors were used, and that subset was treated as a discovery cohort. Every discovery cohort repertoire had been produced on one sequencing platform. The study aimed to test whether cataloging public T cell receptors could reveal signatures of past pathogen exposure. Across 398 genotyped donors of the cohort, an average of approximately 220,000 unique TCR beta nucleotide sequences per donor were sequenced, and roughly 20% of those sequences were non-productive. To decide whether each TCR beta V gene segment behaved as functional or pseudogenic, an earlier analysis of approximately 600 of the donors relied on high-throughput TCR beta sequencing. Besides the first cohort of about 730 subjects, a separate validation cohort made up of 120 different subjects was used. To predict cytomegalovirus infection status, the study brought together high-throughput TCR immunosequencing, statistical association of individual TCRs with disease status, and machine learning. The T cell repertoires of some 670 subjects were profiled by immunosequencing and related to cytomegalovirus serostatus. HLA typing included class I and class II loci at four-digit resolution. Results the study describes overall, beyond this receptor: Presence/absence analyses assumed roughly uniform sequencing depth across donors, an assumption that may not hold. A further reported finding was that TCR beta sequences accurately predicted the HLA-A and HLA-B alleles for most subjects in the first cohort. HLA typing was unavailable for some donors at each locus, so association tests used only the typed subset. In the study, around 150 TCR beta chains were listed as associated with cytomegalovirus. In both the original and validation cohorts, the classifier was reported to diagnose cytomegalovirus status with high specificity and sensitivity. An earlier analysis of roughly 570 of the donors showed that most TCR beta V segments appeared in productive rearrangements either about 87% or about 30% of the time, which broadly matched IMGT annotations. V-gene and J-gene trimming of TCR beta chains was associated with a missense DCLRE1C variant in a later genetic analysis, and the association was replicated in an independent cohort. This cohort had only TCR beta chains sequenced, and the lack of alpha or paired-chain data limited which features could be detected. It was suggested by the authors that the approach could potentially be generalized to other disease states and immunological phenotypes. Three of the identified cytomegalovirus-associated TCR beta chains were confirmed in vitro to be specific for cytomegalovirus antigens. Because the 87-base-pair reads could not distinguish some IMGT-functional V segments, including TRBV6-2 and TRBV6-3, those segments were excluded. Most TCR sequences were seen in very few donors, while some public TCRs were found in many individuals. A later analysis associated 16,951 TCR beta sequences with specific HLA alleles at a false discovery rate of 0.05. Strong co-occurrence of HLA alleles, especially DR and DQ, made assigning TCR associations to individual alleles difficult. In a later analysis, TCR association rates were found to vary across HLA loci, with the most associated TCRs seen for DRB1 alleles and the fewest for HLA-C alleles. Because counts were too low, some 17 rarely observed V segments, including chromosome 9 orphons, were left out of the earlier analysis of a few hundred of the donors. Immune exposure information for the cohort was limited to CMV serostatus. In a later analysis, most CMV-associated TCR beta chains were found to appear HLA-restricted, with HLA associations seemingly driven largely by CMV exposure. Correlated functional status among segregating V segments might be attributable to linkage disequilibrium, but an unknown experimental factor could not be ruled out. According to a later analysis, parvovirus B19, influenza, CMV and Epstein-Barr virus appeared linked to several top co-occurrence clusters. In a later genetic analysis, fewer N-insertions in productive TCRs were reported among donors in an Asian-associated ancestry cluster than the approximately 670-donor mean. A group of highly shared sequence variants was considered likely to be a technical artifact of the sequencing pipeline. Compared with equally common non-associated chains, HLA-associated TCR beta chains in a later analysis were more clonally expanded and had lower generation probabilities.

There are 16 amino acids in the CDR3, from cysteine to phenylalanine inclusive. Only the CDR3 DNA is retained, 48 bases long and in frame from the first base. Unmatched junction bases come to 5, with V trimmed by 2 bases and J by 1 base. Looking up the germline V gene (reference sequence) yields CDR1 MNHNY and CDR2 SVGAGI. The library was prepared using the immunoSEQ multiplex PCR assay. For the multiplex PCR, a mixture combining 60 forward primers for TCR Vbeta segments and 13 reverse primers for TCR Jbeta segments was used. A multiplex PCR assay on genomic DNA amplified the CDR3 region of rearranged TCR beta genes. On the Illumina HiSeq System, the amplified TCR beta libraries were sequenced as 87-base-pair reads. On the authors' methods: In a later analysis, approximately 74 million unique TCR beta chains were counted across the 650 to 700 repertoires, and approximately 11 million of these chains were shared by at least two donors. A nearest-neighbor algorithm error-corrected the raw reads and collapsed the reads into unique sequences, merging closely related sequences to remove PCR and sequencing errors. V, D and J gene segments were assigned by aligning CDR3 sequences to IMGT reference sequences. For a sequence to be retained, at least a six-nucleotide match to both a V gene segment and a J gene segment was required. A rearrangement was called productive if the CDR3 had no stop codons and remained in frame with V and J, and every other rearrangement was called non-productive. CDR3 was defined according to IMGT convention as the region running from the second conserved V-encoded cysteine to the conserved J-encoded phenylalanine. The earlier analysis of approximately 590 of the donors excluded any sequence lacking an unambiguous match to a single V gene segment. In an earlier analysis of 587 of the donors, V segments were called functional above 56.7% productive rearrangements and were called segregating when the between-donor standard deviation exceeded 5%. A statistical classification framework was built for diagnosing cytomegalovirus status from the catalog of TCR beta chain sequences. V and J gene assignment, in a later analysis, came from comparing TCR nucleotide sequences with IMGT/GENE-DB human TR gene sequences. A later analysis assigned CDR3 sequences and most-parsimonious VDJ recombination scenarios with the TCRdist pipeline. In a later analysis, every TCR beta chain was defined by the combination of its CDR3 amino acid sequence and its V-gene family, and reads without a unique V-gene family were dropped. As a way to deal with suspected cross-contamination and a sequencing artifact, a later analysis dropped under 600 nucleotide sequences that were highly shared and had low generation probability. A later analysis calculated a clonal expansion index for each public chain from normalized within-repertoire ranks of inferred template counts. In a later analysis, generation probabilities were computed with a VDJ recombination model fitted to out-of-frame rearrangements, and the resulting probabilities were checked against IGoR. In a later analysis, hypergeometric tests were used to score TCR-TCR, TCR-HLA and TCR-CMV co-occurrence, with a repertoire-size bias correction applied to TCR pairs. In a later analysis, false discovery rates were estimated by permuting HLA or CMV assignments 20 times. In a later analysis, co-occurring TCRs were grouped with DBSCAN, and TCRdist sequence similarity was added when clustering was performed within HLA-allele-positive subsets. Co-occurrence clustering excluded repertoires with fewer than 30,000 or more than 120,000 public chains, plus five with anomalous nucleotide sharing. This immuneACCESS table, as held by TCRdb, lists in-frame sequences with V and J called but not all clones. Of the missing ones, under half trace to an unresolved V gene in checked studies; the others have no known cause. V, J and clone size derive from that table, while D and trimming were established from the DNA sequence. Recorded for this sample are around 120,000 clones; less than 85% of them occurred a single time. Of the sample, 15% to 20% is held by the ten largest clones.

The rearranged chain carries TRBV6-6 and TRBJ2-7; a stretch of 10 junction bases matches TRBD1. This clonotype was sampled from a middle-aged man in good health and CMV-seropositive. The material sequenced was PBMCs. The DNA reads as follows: TGTGCCAGCAGTTACGGGGGGGACAGGGGTTCCTACGAGCAGTACTTC. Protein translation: CASSYGGDRGSYEQYF.